Listed here are 10 T cell receptor beta chains from one sample, sequenced in a study of blood T cell repertoires in COVID-19. The repertoire was sequenced with immunoSEQ multiplex PCR; TCRdb's copy has only in-frame clones and lacks some. This sample has around 69,000 clones; 70% to 85% occur once, and the top ten carry roughly 1.9%. The sample taken for sequencing was peripheral blood. The receptors come from a woman aged 60-75 years with acute or convalescent COVID-19.

This clone was detected only once. This sequence joins TRBV28 and TRBJ2-6, with 7 bases that match TRBD2. Germline values: CDR1 MDHEN, CDR2 SYDVKM. V was pared by 5 bases and J by 0 bases, with 1 base of the junction left unmatched. The CDR3 totals 15 residues. The CDR3 protein is CASSRGDSGANVLTF. The DNA of the CDR3 is TGTGCCAGCAGTCGGGGGGACTCTGGGGCCAACGTCCTGACTTTC.

The chain links TRBV28 to TRBJ1-5; the match to TRBD1 covers 8 bases. CDR1 and CDR2 (germline): MDHEN, SYDVKM. The ends lost 7 bases at V and 4 bases at J; junction bases unmatched: 6. The CDR3 totals 14 residues. The chain's CDR3 is CASNKDRVNQPQHF. Written as DNA, the CDR3 is TGTGCCAGCAACAAGGACAGGGTGAATCAGCCCCAGCATTTT.

The chain is built from TRBV23-1 and TRBJ1-2, with a tentative D call TRBD1 (6 bases). TRBV23-1 is given ORF status, its function remaining uncertain. Trimming removed 2 bases at V and 5 bases at J, with 9 bases between. The CDR3 contains 13 residues. The CDR3 here is CASSQGQNYGYTF. The CDR3 coding sequence is TGCGCCAGCAGTCAAGGACAGAATTATGGCTACACCTTC.

The chain combines TRBV12-5 with TRBJ1-2; 9 bases match TRBD1. This CDR3 is built from 13 residues. The V gene end was trimmed by 1 base and the J gene end by 10 bases; junction bases not matched to a gene: 4. Germline V CDR1 and CDR2: LGHNT, FRNRAP. The CDR3 loop is CASGLAGTGSYTF. For the CDR3, the DNA is TGTGCTAGTGGTTTGGCCGGGACAGGGTCCTACACCTTC.

Remarks on this clone: One end of the junction fails to match germline, which may point to a read error. This chain connects TRBV19 to TRBJ2-7, with TRBD2 matching 13 bases. The CDR3 has 13 residues. Germline CDR1 LNHDA, CDR2 SQIVND (reference sequence). The DNA for the CDR3 is TGTGCCAGTAGTACCGGACTAGCGGGAGATGCACACTTC. Its translation: CASSTGLAGDAHF.

This chain links TRBV6-1 with TRBJ1-5; D gene ambiguous. Trimming stripped 1 base from V and 1 base from J, with 11 bases between. CDR1 and CDR2 from the germline V gene are MNHNS and SASEGT. CDR3 length: 16 amino acids. This CDR3 reads CASSEGMWRSNQPQHF. CDR3 bases: TGTGCCAGCAGTGAAGGCATGTGGCGGAGCAATCAGCCCCAGCATTTT.

The sample holds a few counts of this clone. The V and J genes are TRBV24-1 and TRBJ2-3, with 13 bases matching TRBD2. CDR3 length: 15 amino acids. J was trimmed by 4 bases and V by 6 bases; bases with no gene match: 3. Germline CDR1 and CDR2: KGHDR and SFDVKD. The CDR3 reads CATSKLAGGPDTQYF. CDR3 nucleotide sequence: TGTGCCACCAGTAAACTAGCGGGGGGGCCAGATACGCAGTATTTT.

The rearrangement joins TRBV29-1 to TRBJ2-1; 7 nucleotides agree with TRBD1. The CDR3 consists of 12 residues. Looked up from germline, CDR1 is SQVTM and CDR2 is ANQGSEA. J gave up 7 bases and V 7 bases, and 7 bases lay outside the gene matches. CDR3 sequence reads: CSGLGQKNEQFF. In nucleotides, the CDR3 is TGCAGCGGCCTGGGACAGAAAAATGAGCAGTTCTTC.

This clone was detected a few times. The chain uses TRBV24-1 and TRBJ2-4; unclear D gene. CDR1 is KGHDR, CDR2 SFDVKD, per germline. The CDR3 has 17 amino acids. Between the trimmed V and J ends, which lost 0 bases and 0 bases, there was a span of 11 bases. The CDR3 here is CATSDLKRSLAKNIQYF. CDR3 coding DNA: TGTGCCACCAGTGATTTGAAAAGGAGTCTAGCCAAAAACATTCAGTACTTC.

The chain has TRBV14 and TRBJ1-6; TRBD1 might be the D (6 bases). The V end was cut by 1 base, the J end by 7 bases, with 8 bases between. CDR3 length equals 14 residues. Germline CDR1 reads SGHDN; CDR2 reads FVKESK. Written as DNA, the CDR3 is TGTGCCAGCAGCCAAGGGACAGACAATTCACCCCTCCACTTT. Its protein is CASSQGTDNSPLHF. Full variable domain (remainder filled in from reference TRBV14 and TRBJ1-6): EAGVTQFPSHSVIEKGQTVTLRCDPISGHDNLYWYRRVMGKEIKFLLHFVKESKQDESGMPNNRFLAERTGGTYSTLKVQPAELEDSGVYFCASSQGTDNSPLHFGNGTRLTVT.